One sample yielded the 6 T cell receptor beta chains listed below, sequenced in a study of blood T cell repertoires in COVID-19. The table came from immunoSEQ multiplex PCR; TCRdb's copy has only in-frame clones and leaves some out. The sample lists 200,000 to 250,000 clones, around 84% seen once, with 5.1% in the top ten. The specimen was peripheral blood. The receptors were gathered from an older woman who had recovered from COVID-19.

The chain combines TRBV5-8 with TRBJ2-3, with 9 bases matching TRBD2. The CDR3 consists of 16 residues. Germline CDR1 and CDR2: SGHTS and YDEGEE. Trimming took 0 bases from V and 2 from J; bases not matched to a gene: 4. The CDR3 DNA reads TGTGCCAGCAGCTTGGCTGGCGGGGGGGCCACAGATACGCAGTATTTT. It codes for CASSLAGGGATDTQYF.

This chain links TRBV5-6 with TRBJ1-4; a possible D gene is TRBD1 (5 bases). The CDR3 is made up of 13 amino acids. V gave up 1 base and J gave up 7 bases, with 8 bases separating them. Germline V CDR1 and CDR2: SGHDT, YYEEEE. CDR3 protein: CASSLYGGEKLFF. CDR3 DNA sequence: TGTGCCAGCAGCTTGTACGGGGGTGAAAAACTGTTTTTT.

V and J are TRBV30 and TRBJ1-4; 7 bases match TRBD1. This CDR3 comprises 12 residues. Germline CDR1 and CDR2: GTSNPN and SVGIG (reference sequence). The V gene end was trimmed by 8 bases and the J gene end by 5 bases; junction bases not matched to a gene: 5. Here the CDR3 DNA reads TGTGCCGGGGGACAGTGGAATGAAAAACTGTTTTTT. Amino acid sequence: CAGGQWNEKLFF.

This clone was detected once. The chain joins TRBV4-2 to TRBJ2-3, with D perhaps TRBD1 (6 bases). Germline CDR1 reads LGHNA; CDR2 reads YNFKEQ. V gave up 0 bases and J gave up 1 base, with 11 bases separating them. This CDR3 is built from 16 residues. CDR3 DNA: TGTGCCAGCAGCCAAGAAGGGGGTTACGGCACAGATACGCAGTATTTT. Amino acids: CASSQEGGYGTDTQYF.

With regard to this clone: Other DNA sequences in the same sample also yield this CDR3. The CDR3 is CASSRGSNQPQHF. CDR3 nucleotides: TGTGCCAGCAGTCGGGGGAGCAATCAGCCCCAGCATTTT. The V call is TRBV6-5, the J call TRBJ1-5; D perhaps matches TRBD1 (5 bases). This CDR3 comprises 13 residues. V lost 5 bases and J 1 base, leaving 6 bases between the germline ends. Germline lookup yields CDR1 MNHEY and CDR2 SVGAGI.

The V call is TRBV5-1, the J call TRBJ1-4; TRBD1 might be the D (6 bases). The CDR3 loop spans 14 amino acids. Trimming took 5 bases from V and 6 from J, leaving 14 bases between them. CDR1 and CDR2 (germline): SGHRS, YFSETQ. DNA of the CDR3: TGCGCCAGCAGGACCGGGACACTCCATGAAAAACTGTTTTTT. Encoded protein: CASRTGTLHEKLFF.